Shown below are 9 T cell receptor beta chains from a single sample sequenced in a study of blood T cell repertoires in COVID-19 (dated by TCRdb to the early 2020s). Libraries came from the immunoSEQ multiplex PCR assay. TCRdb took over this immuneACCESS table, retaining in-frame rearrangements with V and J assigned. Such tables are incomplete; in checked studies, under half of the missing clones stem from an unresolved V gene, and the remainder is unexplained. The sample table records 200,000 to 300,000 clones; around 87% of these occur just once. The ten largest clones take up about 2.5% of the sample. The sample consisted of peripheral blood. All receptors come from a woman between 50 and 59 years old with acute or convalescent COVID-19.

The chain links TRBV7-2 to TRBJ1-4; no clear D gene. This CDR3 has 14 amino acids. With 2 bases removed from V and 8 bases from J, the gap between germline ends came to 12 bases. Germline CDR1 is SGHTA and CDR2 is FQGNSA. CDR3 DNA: TGTGCCAGCAGCTTAAGTCCTGGCGGGGAAAAACTGTTTTTT. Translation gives CASSLSPGGEKLFF.

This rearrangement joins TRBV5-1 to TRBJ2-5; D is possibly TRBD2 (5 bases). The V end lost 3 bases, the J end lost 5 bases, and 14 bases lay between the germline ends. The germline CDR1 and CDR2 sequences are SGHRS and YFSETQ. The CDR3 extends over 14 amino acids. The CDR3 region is CASSSSGFQETQYF. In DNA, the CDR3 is TGCGCCAGCAGCTCTTCGGGATTTCAGGAGACCCAGTACTTC.

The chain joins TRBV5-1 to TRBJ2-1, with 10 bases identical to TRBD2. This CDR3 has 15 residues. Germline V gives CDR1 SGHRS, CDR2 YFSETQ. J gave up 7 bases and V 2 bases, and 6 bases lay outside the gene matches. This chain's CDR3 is CASSFLAGGMNEQFF. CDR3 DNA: TGCGCCAGCAGCTTTTTAGCGGGAGGCATGAATGAGCAGTTCTTC.

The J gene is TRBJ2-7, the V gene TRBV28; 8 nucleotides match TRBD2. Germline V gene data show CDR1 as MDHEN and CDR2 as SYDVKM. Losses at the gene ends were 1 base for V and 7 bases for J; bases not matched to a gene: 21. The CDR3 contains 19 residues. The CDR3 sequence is CASSLLSGGARSATWEQYF. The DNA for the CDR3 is TGTGCCAGCAGTTTATTGTCGGGGGGGGCTCGGTCCGCAACTTGGGAGCAGTACTTC.

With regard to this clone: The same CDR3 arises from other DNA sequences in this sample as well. The CDR3 sequence is CASSPDRGYTEAFF. The CDR3 region has the DNA TGTGCCAGCTCACCAGATCGGGGGTACACTGAAGCTTTCTTT. The rearrangement links TRBV18 to TRBJ1-1, with D perhaps TRBD1 (5 bases). The CDR3 length is 14 residues. The V end was cut by 2 bases, the J end by 3 bases, with 10 bases between. Germline loops: CDR1 KGHSH, CDR2 LQKENI.

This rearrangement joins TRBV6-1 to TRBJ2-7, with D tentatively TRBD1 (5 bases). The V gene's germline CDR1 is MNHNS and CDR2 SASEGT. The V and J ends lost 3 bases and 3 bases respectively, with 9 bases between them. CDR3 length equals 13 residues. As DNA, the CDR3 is TGTGCCAGCAGTGACAGGGATGACTACGAGCAGTACTTC. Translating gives CASSDRDDYEQYF.

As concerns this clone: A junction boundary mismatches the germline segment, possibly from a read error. The chain's CDR3 is CASSLGSGQMNTEAFF. In DNA form, the CDR3 reads TGTGCCAGCAGCCTAGGCTCGGGACAGATGAACACTGAAGCTTTCTTT. V and J are TRBV13 and TRBJ1-1; 7 bases align to TRBD1. Looked up from germline, CDR1 is PRHDT and CDR2 is FYEKMQ (reference sequence). The CDR3 covers 16 residues.

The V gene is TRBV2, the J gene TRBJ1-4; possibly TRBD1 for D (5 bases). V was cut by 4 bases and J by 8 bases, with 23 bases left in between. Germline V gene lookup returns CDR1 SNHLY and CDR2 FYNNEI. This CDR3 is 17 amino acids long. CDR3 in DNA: TGTGCCAGCAGTGCCCAGGCTGACAGTTTGGGATGGGAAAAACTGTTTTTT. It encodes CASSAQADSLGWEKLFF.

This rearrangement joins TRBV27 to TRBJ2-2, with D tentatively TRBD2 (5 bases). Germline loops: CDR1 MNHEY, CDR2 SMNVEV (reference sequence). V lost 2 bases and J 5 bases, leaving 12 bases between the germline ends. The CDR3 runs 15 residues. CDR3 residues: CASSLEGSGTGELFF. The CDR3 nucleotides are TGTGCCAGCAGTTTAGAAGGGTCGGGGACCGGGGAGCTGTTTTTT.